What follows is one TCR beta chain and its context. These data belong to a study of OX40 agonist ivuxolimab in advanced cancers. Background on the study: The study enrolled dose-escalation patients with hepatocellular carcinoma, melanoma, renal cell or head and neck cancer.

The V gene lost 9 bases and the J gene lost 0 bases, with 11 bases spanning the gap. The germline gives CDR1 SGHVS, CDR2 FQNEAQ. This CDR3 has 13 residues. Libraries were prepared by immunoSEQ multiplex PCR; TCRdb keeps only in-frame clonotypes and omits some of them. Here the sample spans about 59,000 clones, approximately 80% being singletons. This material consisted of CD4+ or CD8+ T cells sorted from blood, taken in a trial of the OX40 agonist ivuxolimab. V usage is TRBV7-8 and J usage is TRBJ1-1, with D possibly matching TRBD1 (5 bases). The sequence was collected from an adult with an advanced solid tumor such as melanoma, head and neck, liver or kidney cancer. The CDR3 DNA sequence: TGTGCCAGTGGTGAGGGGTTGAACACTGAAGCTTTCTTT. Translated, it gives CASGEGLNTEAFF. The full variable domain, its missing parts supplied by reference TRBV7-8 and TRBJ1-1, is GAGVSQSPRYKVAKRGQDVALRCDPISGHVSLFWYQQALGQGPEFLTYFQNEAQLDKSGLPSDRFFAERPEGSVSTLKIQRTQQEDSAVYLCASGEGLNTEAFFGQGTRLTVV.